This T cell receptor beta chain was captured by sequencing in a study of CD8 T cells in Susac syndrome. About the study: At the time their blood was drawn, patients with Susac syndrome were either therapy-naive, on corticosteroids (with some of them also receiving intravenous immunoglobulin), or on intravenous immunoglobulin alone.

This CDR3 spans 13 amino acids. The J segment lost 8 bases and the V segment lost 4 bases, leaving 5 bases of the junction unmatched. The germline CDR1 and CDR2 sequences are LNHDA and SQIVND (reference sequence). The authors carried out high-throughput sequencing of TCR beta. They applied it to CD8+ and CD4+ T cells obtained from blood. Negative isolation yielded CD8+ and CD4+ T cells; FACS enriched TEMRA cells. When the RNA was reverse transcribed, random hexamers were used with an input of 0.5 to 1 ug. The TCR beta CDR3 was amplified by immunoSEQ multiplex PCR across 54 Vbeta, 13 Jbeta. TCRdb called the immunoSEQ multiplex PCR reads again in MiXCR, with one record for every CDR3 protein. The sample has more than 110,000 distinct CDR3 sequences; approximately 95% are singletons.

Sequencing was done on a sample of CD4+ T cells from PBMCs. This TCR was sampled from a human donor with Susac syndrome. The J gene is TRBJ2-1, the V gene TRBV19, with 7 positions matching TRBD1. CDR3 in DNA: TGTGCCAGTAGTAGAGAACAGGGGTATGAGCAGTTCTTC. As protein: CASSREQGYEQFF. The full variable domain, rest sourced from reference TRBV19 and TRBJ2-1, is DGGITQSPKYLFRKEGQNVTLSCEQNLNHDAMYWYRQDPGQGLRLIYYSQIVNDFQKGDIAEGYSVSREKKESFPLTVTSAQKNPTAFYLCASSREQGYEQFFGPGTRLTVL.